The rows below give T cell receptor beta chains drawn from one sample of a study of early T cells in non-severe SARS-CoV-2 infection. MiXCR was run by TCRdb on the 5' RACE reads, yielding one entry per CDR3 protein. The table includes 40,000 to 55,000 distinct CDR3 sequences, about 23% detected once. Sequenced here: whole blood, sampled at baseline. The receptors come from an adult who was a healthcare worker with PCR-confirmed SARS-CoV-2 infection or an uninfected control (not recorded which). CDR3s leave out the opening cysteine and the closing phenylalanine or tryptophan. Fields, in order: clone size, V gene, J gene, CDR3 protein. Size values are once, few and many counts, or a class for expanded clones, and some rows have none.

clone_size: -
v_call: TRBV4-3
j_call: TRBJ2-7
cdr3_aa: ASSPVADYPYEQY

clone_size: -
v_call: TRBV5-4
j_call: TRBJ2-3
cdr3_aa: ASSSPQTDTQY

clone_size: few
v_call: TRBV20-1
j_call: TRBJ2-7
cdr3_aa: SARPATTPTYEQY

clone_size: few
v_call: TRBV12-3/TRBV12-4
j_call: TRBJ1-1
cdr3_aa: ASSLYRGTEAF

clone_size: -
v_call: TRBV5-4
j_call: TRBJ2-5
cdr3_aa: ASSLQGLAEETQY

clone_size: few
v_call: TRBV27
j_call: TRBJ2-7
cdr3_aa: ASSLRGRGYEQY

clone_size: -
v_call: TRBV20-1
j_call: TRBJ1-1
cdr3_aa: SASLKPTEAF

clone_size: -
v_call: TRBV20-1
j_call: TRBJ2-5
cdr3_aa: SAREGGAQETQY

clone_size: many
v_call: TRBV11-1
j_call: TRBJ1-6
cdr3_aa: ASSTGTVLYSPLH

clone_size: few
v_call: TRBV9
j_call: TRBJ1-6
cdr3_aa: ASSAHRDPNSPLH

clone_size: -
v_call: TRBV30
j_call: TRBJ1-1
cdr3_aa: AWSVRGQEAF

clone_size: few
v_call: TRBV7-6
j_call: TRBJ2-6
cdr3_aa: ASTEGVFRTSGANVLT

clone_size: -
v_call: TRBV6-5
j_call: TRBJ1-3
cdr3_aa: ASSTRTGNTIY

clone_size: many
v_call: TRBV6-2/TRBV6-3
j_call: TRBJ2-5
cdr3_aa: ASSYVTGAQETQY

clone_size: few
v_call: TRBV9
j_call: TRBJ2-5
cdr3_aa: ASSAGQKETQY

clone_size: -
v_call: TRBV7-9
j_call: TRBJ1-5
cdr3_aa: ASSLASGNQPQH

clone_size: few
v_call: TRBV18
j_call: TRBJ2-5
cdr3_aa: ASSPEAETQY

clone_size: -
v_call: TRBV2
j_call: TRBJ2-2
cdr3_aa: ASTNTGELF

clone_size: -
v_call: TRBV18
j_call: TRBJ2-5
cdr3_aa: ASSPFEETQY

clone_size: -
v_call: TRBV18
j_call: TRBJ1-2
cdr3_aa: ASSPSRDSLYYGYT

clone_size: -
v_call: TRBV19
j_call: TRBJ1-5
cdr3_aa: ASSSGMGNQPQH

clone_size: few
v_call: TRBV6-6
j_call: TRBJ2-5
cdr3_aa: ASSYSSRGGETQY

clone_size: -
v_call: TRBV7-2
j_call: TRBJ2-7
cdr3_aa: ASSLLAGQAYEQY

clone_size: -
v_call: TRBV11-2
j_call: TRBJ1-4
cdr3_aa: ASRGWDNEKLF

clone_size: many
v_call: TRBV20-1
j_call: TRBJ2-7
cdr3_aa: SARGAGPRPYEQY

clone_size: -
v_call: TRBV7-9
j_call: TRBJ1-4
cdr3_aa: ASSSRGLNEKLF

clone_size: many
v_call: TRBV5-4
j_call: TRBJ2-3
cdr3_aa: ASSLDLDFTDTQY

clone_size: -
v_call: TRBV19
j_call: TRBJ2-2
cdr3_aa: ASSIPTSSPGELF

clone_size: -
v_call: TRBV11-2
j_call: TRBJ2-4
cdr3_aa: ASSTSHLAGGEGAKNIQY

clone_size: -
v_call: TRBV27
j_call: TRBJ2-4
cdr3_aa: ASWGLAENIQY

clone_size: -
v_call: TRBV7-9
j_call: TRBJ2-5
cdr3_aa: ASSEKY

clone_size: medium-sized
v_call: TRBV7-6
j_call: TRBJ2-3
cdr3_aa: ASSLDASGGSDTQY

clone_size: -
v_call: TRBV19
j_call: TRBJ2-1
cdr3_aa: ASSLRSGNEQF

clone_size: few
v_call: TRBV9
j_call: TRBJ2-5
cdr3_aa: ASSVGLSQETQY

clone_size: once
v_call: TRBV12-3/TRBV12-4
j_call: TRBJ1-3
cdr3_aa: ASTPTGAGNTIY

clone_size: once
v_call: TRBV10-3
j_call: TRBJ2-3
cdr3_aa: AIRLRTSTDTQY

clone_size: few
v_call: TRBV9
j_call: TRBJ2-7
cdr3_aa: ASSVAPGTEVNYEQY

clone_size: -
v_call: TRBV7-8
j_call: TRBJ2-1
cdr3_aa: ASSSSNGVDNEQF

clone_size: -
v_call: TRBV5-1
j_call: TRBJ2-5
cdr3_aa: ASSLGSRDQTQY

clone_size: few
v_call: TRBV11-2
j_call: TRBJ2-1
cdr3_aa: ASSRTRQHNEQF

clone_size: -
v_call: TRBV27
j_call: TRBJ2-3
cdr3_aa: ATAPTDTQY

clone_size: medium-sized
v_call: TRBV13
j_call: TRBJ2-4
cdr3_aa: ASSDWTAAAKNIQY

clone_size: few
v_call: TRBV4-1
j_call: TRBJ1-5
cdr3_aa: ASSQDFSQPQH

clone_size: -
v_call: TRBV9
j_call: TRBJ2-7
cdr3_aa: ASSVGQGPYEQY

clone_size: -
v_call: TRBV7-6
j_call: TRBJ1-1
cdr3_aa: ASSLEGADTEAF

clone_size: few
v_call: TRBV29-1
j_call: TRBJ2-7
cdr3_aa: SVEIGGGQATYEQY

clone_size: many
v_call: TRBV30
j_call: TRBJ1-3
cdr3_aa: AWSGQTLGNTIY

clone_size: few
v_call: TRBV6-5
j_call: TRBJ1-2
cdr3_aa: ASSPVGHNYGYT

clone_size: few
v_call: TRBV5-5
j_call: TRBJ2-1
cdr3_aa: ASSLDRGAWLNEQF

clone_size: -
v_call: TRBV7-2
j_call: TRBJ2-3
cdr3_aa: ASSSGLGQGTSPSTDTQY

clone_size: few
v_call: TRBV6-2/TRBV6-3
j_call: TRBJ1-2
cdr3_aa: ASSPDGPVYGYT

clone_size: few
v_call: TRBV19
j_call: TRBJ2-3
cdr3_aa: ASSPGEWADTQY

clone_size: few
v_call: TRBV10-1
j_call: TRBJ2-2
cdr3_aa: ASSPAGGANTGELF

clone_size: -
v_call: TRBV29-1
j_call: TRBJ2-5
cdr3_aa: SVEEGLGGETQY

clone_size: few
v_call: TRBV4-2
j_call: TRBJ1-2
cdr3_aa: ASSQVLPGPSYGYT

clone_size: -
v_call: TRBV9
j_call: TRBJ2-5
cdr3_aa: ASSPPGTSRETQY

clone_size: -
v_call: TRBV7-9
j_call: TRBJ1-5
cdr3_aa: ASSLGHDQPQH

clone_size: -
v_call: TRBV7-3
j_call: TRBJ2-5
cdr3_aa: ASSLRPGGRETQY

clone_size: -
v_call: TRBV7-9
j_call: TRBJ1-4
cdr3_aa: ASQIGAAFNEKLF